The T cell receptor beta chain described here comes from a study of identical twins. Germline values: CDR1 LGHNA, CDR2 YSLEER. This CDR3 contains 20 residues. The trim removed 3 bases at V and 4 bases at J, leaving 21 bases unmatched. TCRdb passed the 5' RACE reads through MiXCR, listing each CDR3 protein once. The table shows approximately 620,000 distinct CDR3 sequences, with 8.5% to 9% occurring only once. The same sample was also used in a study of yellow fever vaccine responses in identical twins.

This sequence was found in a woman under 30 in good health. The J gene is TRBJ2-3, the V gene TRBV4-3, with 8 nucleotides matching TRBD2. Sequenced material: PBMCs. CDR3 residues: CASSQTPGGGGSGKADTQYF. DNA of the CDR3: TGCGCCAGCAGCCAGACCCCGGGGGGGGGAGGCTCTGGCAAGGCAGATACGCAGTATTTT.